Described below is a single T cell receptor (beta chain) sequence and its context. CDR3 length: 14 residues. Germline V gives CDR1 SQVTM, CDR2 ANQGSEA. J was trimmed by 5 bases and V by 7 bases; bases with no gene match: 8. This sample is part of a study of PD-L1 blockade in urothelial cancer. Measured with immunoSEQ multiplex PCR; TCRdb has only the in-frame clones, and not every one. Of approximately 83,000 clones detected, less than 85% appear once; the ten largest clones hold around 7.7%. The time point: peripheral blood 6 weeks after treatment start. Sequenced material: PBMCs, taken around atezolizumab (anti-PD-L1) treatment. This TCR was recovered from a man in his 70s with urothelial cancer. The V and J genes are TRBV29-1 and TRBJ2-1; TRBD1 aligns across 10 bases. CDR3 in amino acids: CSALTGGRNNEQFF. As DNA, the CDR3 is TGCAGCGCCCTGACAGGGGGCAGGAACAATGAGCAGTTCTTC.